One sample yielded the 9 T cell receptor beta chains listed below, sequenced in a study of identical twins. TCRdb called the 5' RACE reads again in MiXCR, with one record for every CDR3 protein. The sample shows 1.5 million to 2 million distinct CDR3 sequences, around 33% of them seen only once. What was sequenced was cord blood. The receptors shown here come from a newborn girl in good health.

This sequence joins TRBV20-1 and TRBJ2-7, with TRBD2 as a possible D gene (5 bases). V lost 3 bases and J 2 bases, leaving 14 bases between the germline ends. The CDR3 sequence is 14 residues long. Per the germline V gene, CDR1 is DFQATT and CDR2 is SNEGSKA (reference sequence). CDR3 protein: CSASPGEPTYEQYF. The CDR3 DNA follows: TGCAGTGCTAGTCCCGGGGAGCCCACCTACGAGCAGTACTTC.

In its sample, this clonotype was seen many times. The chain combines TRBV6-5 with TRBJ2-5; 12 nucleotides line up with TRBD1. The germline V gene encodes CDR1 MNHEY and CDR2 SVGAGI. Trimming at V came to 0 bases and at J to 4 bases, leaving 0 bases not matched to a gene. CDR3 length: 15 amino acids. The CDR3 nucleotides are TGTGCCAGCAGTTACTCGGGACAGGGGGCAGAGACCCAGTACTTC. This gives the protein CASSYSGQGAETQYF.

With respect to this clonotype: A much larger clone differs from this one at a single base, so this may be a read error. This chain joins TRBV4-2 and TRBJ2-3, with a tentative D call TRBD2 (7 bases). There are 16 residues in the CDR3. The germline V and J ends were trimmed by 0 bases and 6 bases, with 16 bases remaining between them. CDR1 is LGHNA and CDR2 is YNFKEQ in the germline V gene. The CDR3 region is CASSQDDGGAGDTQYF. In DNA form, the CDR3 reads TGTGCCAGCAGCCAAGATGATGGGGGGGCAGGGGATACGCAGTATTTT.

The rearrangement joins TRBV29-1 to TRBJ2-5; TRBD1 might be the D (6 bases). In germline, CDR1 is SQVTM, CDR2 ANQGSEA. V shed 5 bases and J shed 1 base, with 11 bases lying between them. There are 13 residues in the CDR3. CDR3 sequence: CSVQGQIQETQYF. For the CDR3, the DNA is TGCAGCGTTCAGGGGCAGATCCAAGAGACCCAGTACTTC.

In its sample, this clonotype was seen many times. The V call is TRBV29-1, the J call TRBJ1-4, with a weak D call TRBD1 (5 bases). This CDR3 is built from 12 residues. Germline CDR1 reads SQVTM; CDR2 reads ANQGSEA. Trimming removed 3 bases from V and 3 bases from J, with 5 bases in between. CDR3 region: CSVEGANEKLFF. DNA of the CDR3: TGCAGCGTTGAGGGGGCTAATGAAAAACTGTTTTTT.

CDR3 region: CSAGSGRVNTGELFF. The CDR3 region has the DNA TGCAGTGCCGGAAGCGGGAGGGTGAACACCGGGGAGCTGTTTTTT. V and J are TRBV20-1 and TRBJ2-2, with 10 bases fitting TRBD2. After removal of 6 bases from V and 1 base from J, the junction contained 5 bases not matched to a gene. The CDR3 runs 15 residues. The germline gives CDR1 DFQATT, CDR2 SNEGSKA (reference sequence).

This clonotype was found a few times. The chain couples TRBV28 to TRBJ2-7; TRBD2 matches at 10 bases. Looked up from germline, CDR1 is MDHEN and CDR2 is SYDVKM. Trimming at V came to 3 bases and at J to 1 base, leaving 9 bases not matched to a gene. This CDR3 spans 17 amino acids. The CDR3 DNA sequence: TGTGCCAGCAGTTTGGGAGCGGGAGGGCCTAGTTCCTACGAGCAGTACTTC. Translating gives CASSLGAGGPSSYEQYF.

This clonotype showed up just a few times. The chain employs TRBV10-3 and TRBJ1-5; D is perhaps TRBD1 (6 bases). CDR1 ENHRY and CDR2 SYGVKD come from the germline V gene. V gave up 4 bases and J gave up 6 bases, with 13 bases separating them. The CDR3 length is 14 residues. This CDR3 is CAISVIGGAQPQHF. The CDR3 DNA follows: TGTGCCATCAGTGTGATAGGGGGGGCTCAGCCCCAGCATTTT.

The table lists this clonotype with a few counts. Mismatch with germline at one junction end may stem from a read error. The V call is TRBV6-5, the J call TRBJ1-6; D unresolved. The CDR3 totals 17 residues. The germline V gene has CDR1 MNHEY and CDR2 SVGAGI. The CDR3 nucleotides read TGTGCCAGCAGTTACTCTCGAGCGCTAACGGGGAATTCACCCCCCCACTTT. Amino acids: CASSYSRALTGNSPPHF.